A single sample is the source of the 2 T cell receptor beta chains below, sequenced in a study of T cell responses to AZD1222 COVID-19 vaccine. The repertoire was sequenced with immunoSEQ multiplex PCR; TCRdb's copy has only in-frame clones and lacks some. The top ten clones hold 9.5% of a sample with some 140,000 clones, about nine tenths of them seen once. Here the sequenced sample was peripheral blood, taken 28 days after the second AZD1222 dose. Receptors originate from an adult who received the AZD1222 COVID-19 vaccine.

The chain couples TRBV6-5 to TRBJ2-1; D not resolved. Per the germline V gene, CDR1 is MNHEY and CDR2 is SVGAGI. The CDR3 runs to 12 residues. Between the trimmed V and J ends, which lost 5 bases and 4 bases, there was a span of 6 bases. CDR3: CASSQTYNEQFF. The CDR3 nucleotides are TGTGCCAGCAGTCAAACTTACAATGAGCAGTTCTTC.

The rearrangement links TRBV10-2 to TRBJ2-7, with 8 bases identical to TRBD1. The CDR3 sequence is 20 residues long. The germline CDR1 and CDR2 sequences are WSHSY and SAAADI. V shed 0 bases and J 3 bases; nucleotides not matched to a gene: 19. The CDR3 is CASSESVAGGETIYYYEQYF. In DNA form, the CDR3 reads TGCGCCAGCAGTGAGTCAGTGGCAGGGGGCGAAACTATTTATTACTACGAGCAGTACTTC.